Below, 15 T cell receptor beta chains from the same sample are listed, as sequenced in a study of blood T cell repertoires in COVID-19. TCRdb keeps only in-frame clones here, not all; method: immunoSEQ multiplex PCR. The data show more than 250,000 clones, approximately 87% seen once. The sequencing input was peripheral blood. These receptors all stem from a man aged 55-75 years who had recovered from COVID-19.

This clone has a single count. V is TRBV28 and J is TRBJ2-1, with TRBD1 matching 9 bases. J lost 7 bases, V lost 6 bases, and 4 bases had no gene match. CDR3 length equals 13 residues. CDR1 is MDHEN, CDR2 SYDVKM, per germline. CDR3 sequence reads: CASRQGAKNEQFF. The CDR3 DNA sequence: TGTGCCAGCAGACAGGGGGCGAAAAATGAGCAGTTCTTC.

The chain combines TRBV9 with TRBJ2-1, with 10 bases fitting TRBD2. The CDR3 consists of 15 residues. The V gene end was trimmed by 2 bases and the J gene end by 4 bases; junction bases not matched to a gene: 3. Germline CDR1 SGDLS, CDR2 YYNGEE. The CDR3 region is CASSVLAGVYNEQFF. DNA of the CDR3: TGTGCCAGCAGCGTCCTAGCGGGGGTTTACAATGAGCAGTTCTTC.

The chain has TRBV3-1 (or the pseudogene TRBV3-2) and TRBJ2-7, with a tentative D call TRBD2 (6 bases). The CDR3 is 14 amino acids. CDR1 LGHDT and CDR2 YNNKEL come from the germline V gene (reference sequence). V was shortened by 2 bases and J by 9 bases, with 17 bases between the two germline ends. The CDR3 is CASSQQGLAFRQYF. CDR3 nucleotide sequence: TGTGCCAGCAGCCAACAGGGACTCGCGTTTCGGCAGTACTTC.

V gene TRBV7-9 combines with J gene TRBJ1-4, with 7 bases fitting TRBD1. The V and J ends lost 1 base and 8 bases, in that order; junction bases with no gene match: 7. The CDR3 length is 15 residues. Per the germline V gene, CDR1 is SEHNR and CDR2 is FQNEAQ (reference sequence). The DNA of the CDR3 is TGTGCCAGCAGCTTAGGCCCCAGGGGGAAGGAAAAACTGTTTTTT. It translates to CASSLGPRGKEKLFF.

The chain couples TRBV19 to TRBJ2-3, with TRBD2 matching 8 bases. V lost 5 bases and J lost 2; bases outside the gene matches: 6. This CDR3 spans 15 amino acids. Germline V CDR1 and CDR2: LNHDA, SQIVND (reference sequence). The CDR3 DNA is TGTGCCAGTAGTGATGGAGCGGGGGCCACAGATACGCAGTATTTT. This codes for CASSDGAGATDTQYF.

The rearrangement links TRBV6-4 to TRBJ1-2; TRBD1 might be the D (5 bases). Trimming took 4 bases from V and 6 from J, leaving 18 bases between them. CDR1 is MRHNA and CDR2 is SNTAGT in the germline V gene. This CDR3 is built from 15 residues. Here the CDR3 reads CASSASPGSLNGYTF. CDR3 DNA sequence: TGTGCCAGCAGTGCTTCTCCAGGGTCGCTGAATGGCTACACCTTC.

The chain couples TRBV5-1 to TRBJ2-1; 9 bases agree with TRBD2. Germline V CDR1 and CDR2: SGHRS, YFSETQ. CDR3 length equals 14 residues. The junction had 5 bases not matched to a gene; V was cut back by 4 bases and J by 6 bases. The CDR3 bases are TGCGCCAGCAGCCCGGGGACTAGCATCAATGAGCAGTTCTTC. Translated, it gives CASSPGTSINEQFF.

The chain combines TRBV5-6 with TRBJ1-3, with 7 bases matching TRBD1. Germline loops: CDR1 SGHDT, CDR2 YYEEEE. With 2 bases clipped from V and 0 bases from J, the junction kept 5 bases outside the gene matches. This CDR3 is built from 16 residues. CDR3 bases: TGTGCCAGCAGCTTACCGACAGGGCACTCTGGAAACACCATATATTTT. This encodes CASSLPTGHSGNTIYF.

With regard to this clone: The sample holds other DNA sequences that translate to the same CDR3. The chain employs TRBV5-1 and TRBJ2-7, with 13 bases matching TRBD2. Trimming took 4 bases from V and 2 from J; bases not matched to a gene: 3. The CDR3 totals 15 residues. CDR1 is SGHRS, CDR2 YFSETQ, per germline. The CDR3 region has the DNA TGCGCCAGCAGCCCTGGACTAGCGGGAGCCTACGAGCAGTACTTC. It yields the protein CASSPGLAGAYEQYF.

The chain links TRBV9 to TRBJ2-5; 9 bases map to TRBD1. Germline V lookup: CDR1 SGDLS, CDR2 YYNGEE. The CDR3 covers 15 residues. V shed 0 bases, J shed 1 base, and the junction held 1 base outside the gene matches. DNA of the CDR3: TGTGCCAGCAGCGTAGGGACAGGGGTCCAAGAGACCCAGTACTTC. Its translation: CASSVGTGVQETQYF. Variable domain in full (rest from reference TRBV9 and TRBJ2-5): DSGVTQTPKHLITATGQRVTLRCSPRSGDLSVYWYQQSLDQGLQFLIQYYNGEERAKGNILERFSAQQFPDLHSELNLSSLELGDSALYFCASSVGTGVQETQYFGPGTRLLVL.

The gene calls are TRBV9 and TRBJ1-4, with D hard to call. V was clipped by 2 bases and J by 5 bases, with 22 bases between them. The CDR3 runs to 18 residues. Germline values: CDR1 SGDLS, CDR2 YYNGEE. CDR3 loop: CASSVGTEDLLGNEKLFF. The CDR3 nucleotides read TGTGCCAGCAGCGTGGGAACGGAGGACCTCCTGGGGAATGAAAAACTGTTTTTT.

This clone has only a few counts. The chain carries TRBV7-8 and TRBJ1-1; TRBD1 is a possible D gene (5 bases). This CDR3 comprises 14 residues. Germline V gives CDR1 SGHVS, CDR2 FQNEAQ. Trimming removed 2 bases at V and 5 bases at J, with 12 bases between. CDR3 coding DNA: TGTGCCAGCAGCTTATCAGGGCTTAGGACTGAAGCTTTCTTT. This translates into CASSLSGLRTEAFF.

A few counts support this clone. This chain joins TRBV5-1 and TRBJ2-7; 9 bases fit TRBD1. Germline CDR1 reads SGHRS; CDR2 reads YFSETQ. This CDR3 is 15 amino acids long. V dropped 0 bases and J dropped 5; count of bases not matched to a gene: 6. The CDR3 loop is CASSLGGQGSHEQYF. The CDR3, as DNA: TGCGCCAGCAGCTTGGGTGGACAGGGGTCCCACGAGCAGTACTTC.

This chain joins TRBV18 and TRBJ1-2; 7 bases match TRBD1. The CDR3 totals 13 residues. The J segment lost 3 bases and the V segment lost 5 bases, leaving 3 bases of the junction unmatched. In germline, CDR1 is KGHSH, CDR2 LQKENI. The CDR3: CASSEQGDYGYTF. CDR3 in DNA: TGTGCCAGCTCAGAGCAGGGGGACTATGGCTACACCTTC.

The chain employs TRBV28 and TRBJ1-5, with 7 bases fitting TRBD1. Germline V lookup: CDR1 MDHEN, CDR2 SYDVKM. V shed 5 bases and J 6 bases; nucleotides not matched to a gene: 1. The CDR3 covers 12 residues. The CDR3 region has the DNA TGTGCCAGCAGTGACAGGGTTCAGCCCCAGCATTTT. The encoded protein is CASSDRVQPQHF.